These T cell receptor beta chains were read from a single sample in a study of OX40 agonist ivuxolimab in advanced cancers. Profiled with immunoSEQ multiplex PCR; TCRdb holds only in-frame clones, not every one. The sample lists approximately 3,000 clones; approximately 84% were seen once. The material sequenced was CD4+ or CD8+ T cells sorted from blood, taken in a trial of the OX40 agonist ivuxolimab. These receptors were collected from an adult with an advanced solid tumor such as melanoma, head and neck, liver or kidney cancer. Both conserved end residues are part of each CDR3. Fields, in order: CDR3 protein, J gene, D gene, V gene. A D gene is named only where the DNA matches it firmly.

CDR3 protein: CASSFYSALETQYF
J gene: TRBJ2-5
D gene: NA
V gene: TRBV5-1

CDR3 protein: CASSNFRGAETQYF
J gene: TRBJ2-5
D gene: NA
V gene: TRBV6-5

CDR3 protein: CASSLWNHYEQYF
J gene: TRBJ2-7
D gene: NA
V gene: TRBV5-6

CDR3 protein: CASSQAGGYAEAFF
J gene: TRBJ1-1
D gene: NA
V gene: TRBV5-1

CDR3 protein: CASSESNREGRRELFF
J gene: TRBJ2-2
D gene: TRBD2
V gene: TRBV6-1

CDR3 protein: CASSLGAGGPAGELFF
J gene: TRBJ2-2
D gene: TRBD2
V gene: TRBV5-4

CDR3 protein: CASSLWNHYEQYF
J gene: TRBJ2-7
D gene: NA
V gene: TRBV5-8

CDR3 protein: CASSFLAGTDTQYF
J gene: TRBJ2-3
D gene: TRBD2
V gene: TRBV28

CDR3 protein: CSARVGFEAFF
J gene: TRBJ1-1
D gene: NA
V gene: TRBV20-1

CDR3 protein: CASRTSGALEQFF
J gene: TRBJ2-1
D gene: TRBD2
V gene: TRBV27

CDR3 protein: CASSLAGGYSPLHF
J gene: TRBJ1-6
D gene: TRBD1
V gene: TRBV5-1

CDR3 protein: CASSQEENSDYYEQYF
J gene: TRBJ2-7
D gene: NA
V gene: TRBV4-1

CDR3 protein: CASSSTGGAFF
J gene: TRBJ1-1
D gene: NA
V gene: TRBV13

CDR3 protein: CASSHPRLAGGPHTQYF
J gene: TRBJ2-3
D gene: TRBD2
V gene: TRBV4-1

CDR3 protein: CASSIVAEGSQPQHF
J gene: TRBJ1-5
D gene: NA
V gene: TRBV19

CDR3 protein: CASSMGGQGSTNEKLFF
J gene: TRBJ1-4
D gene: TRBD1
V gene: TRBV28